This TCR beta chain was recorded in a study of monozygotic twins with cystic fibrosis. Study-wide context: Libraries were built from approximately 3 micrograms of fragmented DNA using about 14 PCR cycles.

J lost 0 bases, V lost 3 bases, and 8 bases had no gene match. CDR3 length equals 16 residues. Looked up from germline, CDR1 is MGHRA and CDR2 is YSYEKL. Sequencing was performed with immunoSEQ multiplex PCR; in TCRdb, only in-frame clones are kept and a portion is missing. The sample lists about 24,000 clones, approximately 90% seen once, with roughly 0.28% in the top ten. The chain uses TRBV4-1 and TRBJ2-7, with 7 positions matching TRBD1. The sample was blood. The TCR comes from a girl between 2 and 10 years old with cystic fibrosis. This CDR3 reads CASSHPPTGSSYEQYF. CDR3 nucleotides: TGCGCCAGCAGCCACCCGCCGACAGGGAGCTCCTACGAGCAGTACTTC.